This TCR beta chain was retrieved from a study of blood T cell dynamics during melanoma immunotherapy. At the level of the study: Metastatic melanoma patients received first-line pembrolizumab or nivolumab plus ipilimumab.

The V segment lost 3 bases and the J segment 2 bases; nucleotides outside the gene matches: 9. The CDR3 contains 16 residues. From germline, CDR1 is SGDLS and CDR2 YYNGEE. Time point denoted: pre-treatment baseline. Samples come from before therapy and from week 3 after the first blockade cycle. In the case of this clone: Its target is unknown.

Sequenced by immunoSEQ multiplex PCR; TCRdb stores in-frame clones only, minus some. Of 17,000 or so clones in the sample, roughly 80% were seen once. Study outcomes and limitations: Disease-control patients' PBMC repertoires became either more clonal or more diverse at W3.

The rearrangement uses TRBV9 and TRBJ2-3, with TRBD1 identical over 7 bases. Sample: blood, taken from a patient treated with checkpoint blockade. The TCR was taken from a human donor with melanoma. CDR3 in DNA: TGTGCCAGCAGCGCTGGGGACAGAGAAAACACAGATACGCAGTATTTT. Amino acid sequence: CASSAGDRENTDTQYF.